The 22 T cell receptor beta chains listed next were all sequenced from one sample in a study of immune heterogeneity within non-small cell lung tumors. Amplification of the TCR beta CDR3 was achieved through multiplex PCR with 32 V and 13 J primers. MiXCR, run by TCRdb on the multiplex PCR reads, gives a single entry per CDR3 protein. The sample lists about 34,000 distinct CDR3 sequences, 28% seen once, with roughly 4% in the top ten. At around 600 ng per sample, bulk tumor genomic DNA provided the template. In surgery, several biopsies were collected from each primary tumor at widely spaced sites. Before undergoing curative surgery, patients had newly diagnosed non-small cell lung cancer that was untreated. Source material: lung tumor tissue. The receptors shown here come from a man aged 35-49 years with non-small cell lung cancer.

As to this clonotype: Since a much larger clone is just one base distant, this may be a read error. The V call is TRBV2, the J call TRBJ1-4; the match to TRBD1 covers 9 bases. This CDR3 has 13 residues. Germline values: CDR1 SNHLY, CDR2 FYNNEI. This chain's CDR3 is CARSEDTGGLLFF. The CDR3 DNA is TGTGCCAGGAGTGAAGACACAGGGGGCTTACTGTTTTTT.

This chain joins TRBV29-1 and TRBJ2-7; the match to TRBD1 covers 8 bases. The trim removed 4 bases at V and 3 bases at J, leaving 2 bases unmatched. The V gene's germline CDR1 is SQVTM and CDR2 ANQGSEA. The CDR3 length is 12 residues. The CDR3 here is CSVGGQVYEQYF. Here the CDR3 DNA reads TGCAGCGTTGGGGGACAGGTCTACGAGCAGTACTTC.

The sample holds a few counts of this clonotype. The chain links TRBV6-1 to TRBJ1-1; D possibly corresponds to TRBD1 (5 bases). V shed 2 bases and J shed 4 bases, with 20 bases lying between them. The germline V gene has CDR1 MNHNS and CDR2 SASEGT. This CDR3 has 17 residues. The CDR3 bases are TGTGCCAGCAGTGAAATGTGGGGGAGACAGAGGAGCACTGAAGCTTTCTTT. Translated: CASSEMWGRQRSTEAFF.

At least ten counts were recorded for this clonotype. The rearrangement joins TRBV4-1 to TRBJ1-2, with 9 bases that match TRBD1. The V gene end was trimmed by 2 bases and the J gene end by 4 bases; junction bases not matched to a gene: 5. The CDR3 totals 15 residues. Germline V gene data show CDR1 as MGHRA and CDR2 as YSYEKL. The CDR3 is CASSQLGQGIYGYTF. In DNA form, the CDR3 reads TGCGCCAGCAGCCAACTTGGACAGGGGATCTATGGCTACACCTTC.

V gene TRBV6-2 or TRBV6-3 combines with J gene TRBJ2-6, with D perhaps matching TRBD1 (6 bases). Trimming took off 4 bases at V and 10 bases at J, with 14 bases between the two ends. This CDR3 is 14 amino acids long. The germline CDR1 and CDR2 sequences are MNHEY and SVGEGT. In DNA form, the CDR3 reads TGTGCCAGCAGTTCCCAGGGGTCATGGAACGTCCTGACTTTC. Residues: CASSSQGSWNVLTF.

This clonotype has just a few counts. V and J are TRBV7-2 and TRBJ2-7; 9 bases map to TRBD2. CDR3 length: 15 residues. Trimming at V came to 4 bases and at J to 4 bases, leaving 8 bases not matched to a gene. The germline gives CDR1 SGHTA, CDR2 FQGNSA. The CDR3 reads CASSSAGGPQYEQYF. CDR3 nucleotides: TGTGCCAGCAGCTCGGCGGGAGGGCCACAATACGAGCAGTACTTC.

This chain connects TRBV5-1 to TRBJ1-3; D ambiguous. V was pared by 0 bases and J by 3 bases, with 7 bases between. The length of the CDR3 is 14 residues. CDR1 SGHRS and CDR2 YFSETQ come from the germline V gene. As DNA, the CDR3 is TGCGCCAGCAGCTTGGCCACCGGTGGAAACACCATATATTTT. Protein product: CASSLATGGNTIYF.

Turning to this clonotype: A read error is possible here, since a much larger clone lies one base away. The chain joins TRBV9 to TRBJ1-6, with D perhaps matching TRBD1 (6 bases). Germline CDR1 is SGDLS and CDR2 is YYNGEE. CDR3 size: 14 residues. CDR3 protein: CDSSAGGDNSPLHF. The DNA for the CDR3 is TGTGACAGCAGCGCTGGGGGCGATAATTCACCCCTCCACTTT.

The sample holds one count of this clonotype. The chain is built from TRBV10-1 and TRBJ2-3; 10 nucleotides match TRBD2. Trimming took 5 bases from V and 3 from J; bases not matched to a gene: 8. This CDR3 comprises 16 residues. CDR1 is WNHNN and CDR2 is SYGVQD in the germline V gene (reference sequence). DNA of the CDR3: TGCGCCAGCAGTTTATCTAGCGGGAGTGGTACAGATACGCAGTATTTT. Amino acids: CASSLSSGSGTDTQYF.

This chain uses TRBV11-2 with TRBJ2-2; possibly TRBD2 for D (6 bases). V was pared by 1 base and J by 5 bases, with 11 bases between. The CDR3 totals 15 residues. CDR1 and CDR2 (germline): SGHAT, FQNNGV. CDR3 region: CASSLAGSGTGELFF. The CDR3 DNA sequence: TGTGCCAGCAGCTTAGCCGGGAGCGGGACCGGGGAGCTGTTTTTT. The complete variable domain, with remaining parts taken from reference TRBV11-2 and TRBJ2-2, reads EAGVAQSPRYKIIEKRQSVAFWCNPISGHATLYWYQQILGQGPKLLIQFQNNGVVDDSQLPKDRFSAERLKGVDSTLKIQPAKLEDSAVYLCASSLAGSGTGELFFGEGSRLTVL.

This clonotype was detected ten times or more. The rearrangement uses TRBV6-5 and TRBJ2-5; D tentatively reads TRBD1 or TRBD2 (5 bases each). CDR1 is MNHEY and CDR2 is SVGAGI in the germline V gene. This CDR3 is built from 15 residues. The germline V and J ends were trimmed by 0 bases and 2 bases, with 10 bases remaining between them. CDR3 bases: TGTGCCAGCAGTTACTCGGGGGTTAAACAAGAGACCCAGTACTTC. It encodes CASSYSGVKQETQYF.

This clonotype was observed a few times. This chain connects TRBV11-3 to TRBJ2-1, with 10 nucleotides matching TRBD2. This CDR3 region has 17 residues. Trimming removed 0 bases from V and 8 bases from J; junction bases left unmatched: 10. Germline CDR1 reads SGHNT; CDR2 reads YENEEA. The CDR3 is CASSLDWVAGGRDEQFF. For the CDR3, the DNA is TGTGCCAGCAGCTTAGATTGGGTAGCGGGGGGTCGGGATGAGCAGTTCTTC.

The sample holds one count of this clonotype. This may arise from a read error, as a much more abundant clone is one base away. The CDR3 coding sequence is TGTGCCGGCAGCTTAGCCTGGCGGGGCGGCTCCTACGAGCAGTACTTC. Its protein product is CAGSLAWRGGSYEQYF. This chain links TRBV11-2 with TRBJ2-7; D perhaps matches TRBD2 (6 bases). The CDR3 is made up of 16 amino acids. In germline, CDR1 is SGHAT, CDR2 FQNNGV.

The chain carries TRBV11-2 and TRBJ2-3; 16 positions match TRBD2. The CDR3 covers 18 residues. V shed 3 bases and J 2 bases; nucleotides not matched to a gene: 5. CDR1 and CDR2 (germline): SGHAT, FQNNGV. CDR3 DNA sequence: TGTGCCAGCAGCTTCCCGGGACTAGCGGGAGGGAACACAGATACGCAGTATTTT. It specifies CASSFPGLAGGNTDTQYF.

There are many counts of this clonotype. The CDR3 region has the DNA TGTGCCAGCAGGACTACTAGCGGGGGACTTTACAATGAGCAGTTCTTC. It codes for CASRTTSGGLYNEQFF. V and J are TRBV12-3 or TRBV12-4 and TRBJ2-1; 11 nucleotides agree with TRBD2. There are 16 residues in the CDR3. After removal of 6 bases from V and 4 bases from J, the junction contained 8 bases not matched to a gene.

This clonotype has ten or more counts. V is TRBV24-1 and J is TRBJ2-7; unclear D gene. Deletions cut 3 bases from V and 7 bases from J, with 18 bases between. This CDR3 region has 15 residues. The germline V gene has CDR1 KGHDR and CDR2 SFDVKD. CDR3 sequence reads: CATSDPRAVGKEQYF. As DNA, the CDR3 is TGTGCCACCAGTGATCCCCGGGCGGTGGGGAAAGAGCAGTACTTC.

This clonotype occurred a few times. CDR3 residues: CASSLTGVANYGYTF. Written as DNA, the CDR3 is TGTGCCAGCTCCCTTACCGGGGTAGCTAACTATGGCTACACCTTC. The V call is TRBV27, the J call TRBJ1-2; D gene uncertain. V lost 8 bases and J 0 bases, leaving 16 bases between the germline ends. Germline V gene sequence: CDR1 MNHEY, CDR2 SMNVEV (reference sequence). CDR3 length equals 15 residues.

This clonotype was recorded many times. The V and J genes are TRBV5-1 and TRBJ2-7; TRBD1 matches 12 bases. Per germline, CDR1 SGHRS and CDR2 YFSETQ. CDR3 length: 14 residues. V dropped 3 bases and J dropped 5; count of bases not matched to a gene: 3. The CDR3 coding sequence is TGCGCCAGCAGCTCGGGACAGGGGGCGAACGAGCAGTACTTC. Its translation: CASSSGQGANEQYF.

This clonotype was seen more than once but under ten times. The V gene is TRBV2, the J gene TRBJ2-7; D gene unclear. With 4 bases removed from V and 5 bases from J, the gap between germline ends came to 6 bases. Per germline, CDR1 SNHLY and CDR2 FYNNEI. The CDR3 length is 11 residues. CDR3 sequence: CASSVWDEQYF. Here the CDR3 DNA reads TGTGCCAGCAGTGTTTGGGACGAGCAGTACTTC.

This clonotype was counted a few times. V is TRBV20-1 and J is TRBJ1-1; D is undetermined. The CDR3 is made up of 15 amino acids. With 0 bases removed from V and 3 bases from J, the gap between germline ends came to 14 bases. Per germline, CDR1 DFQATT and CDR2 SNEGSKA (reference sequence). The CDR3 DNA reads as TGCAGTGCTAGAGATCGTTGGGAGGTGGACACTGAAGCTTTCTTT. It yields the protein CSARDRWEVDTEAFF.

This clonotype was seen a handful of times. The chain employs TRBV5-6 and TRBJ2-7; D gene uncertain. This CDR3 spans 14 amino acids. Trimming cost V 4 bases and J 7 bases, with 18 bases left between them. Germline V CDR1 and CDR2: SGHDT, YYEEEE. Here the CDR3 DNA reads TGTGCCAGCAGCCATGGGCGCCTATACTGGGAGCAGTACTTC. Protein product: CASSHGRLYWEQYF.

This clonotype was seen a few times. The J gene is TRBJ1-2, the V gene TRBV24-1; TRBD1 matches 9 bases. The CDR3 has 15 residues. J gave up 4 bases and V 3 bases, and 5 bases lay outside the gene matches. Per the germline V gene, CDR1 is KGHDR and CDR2 is SFDVKD. CDR3 sequence reads: CATSDHRGRSYGYTF. The CDR3 coding sequence is TGTGCCACCAGTGATCACAGGGGGCGGTCCTATGGCTACACCTTC.